This TCR beta chain comes out of a study of T cells in Graves' hyperthyroidism and ophthalmopathy. Study results and limitations: Ophthalmopathy cases were set apart from stable hyperthyroidism by a 13 V-J model.

The TCR beta CDR3 regions underwent amplification using RNA transcripts as the source. TCR CDR3 regions were first amplified by RT-PCR with HTBI primers. TCRdb called the multiplex PCR reads again in MiXCR, with one record for every CDR3 protein. The table records around 690,000 distinct CDR3 sequences, 17% of them present only once. On this clonotype itself: Its antigen is unknown.

The CDR3 contains 15 residues. V lost 5 bases to trimming and J lost 0 bases, with 13 bases between them. The germline gives CDR1 SEHNR, CDR2 FQNEAQ (reference sequence). An absence of ophthalmopathy progression within 18 months meant stable Graves' hyperthyroidism. The origin of this receptor is a man between 50 and 59 years old with Graves' hyperthyroidism. Sequenced sample: blood. V is TRBV7-9 and J is TRBJ1-2; tentatively, D is TRBD1 (5 bases). The CDR3 reads CASSRPGTANYGYTF. The CDR3 coding sequence is TGTGCCAGCAGCCGACCCGGGACCGCTAACTATGGCTACACCTTC.